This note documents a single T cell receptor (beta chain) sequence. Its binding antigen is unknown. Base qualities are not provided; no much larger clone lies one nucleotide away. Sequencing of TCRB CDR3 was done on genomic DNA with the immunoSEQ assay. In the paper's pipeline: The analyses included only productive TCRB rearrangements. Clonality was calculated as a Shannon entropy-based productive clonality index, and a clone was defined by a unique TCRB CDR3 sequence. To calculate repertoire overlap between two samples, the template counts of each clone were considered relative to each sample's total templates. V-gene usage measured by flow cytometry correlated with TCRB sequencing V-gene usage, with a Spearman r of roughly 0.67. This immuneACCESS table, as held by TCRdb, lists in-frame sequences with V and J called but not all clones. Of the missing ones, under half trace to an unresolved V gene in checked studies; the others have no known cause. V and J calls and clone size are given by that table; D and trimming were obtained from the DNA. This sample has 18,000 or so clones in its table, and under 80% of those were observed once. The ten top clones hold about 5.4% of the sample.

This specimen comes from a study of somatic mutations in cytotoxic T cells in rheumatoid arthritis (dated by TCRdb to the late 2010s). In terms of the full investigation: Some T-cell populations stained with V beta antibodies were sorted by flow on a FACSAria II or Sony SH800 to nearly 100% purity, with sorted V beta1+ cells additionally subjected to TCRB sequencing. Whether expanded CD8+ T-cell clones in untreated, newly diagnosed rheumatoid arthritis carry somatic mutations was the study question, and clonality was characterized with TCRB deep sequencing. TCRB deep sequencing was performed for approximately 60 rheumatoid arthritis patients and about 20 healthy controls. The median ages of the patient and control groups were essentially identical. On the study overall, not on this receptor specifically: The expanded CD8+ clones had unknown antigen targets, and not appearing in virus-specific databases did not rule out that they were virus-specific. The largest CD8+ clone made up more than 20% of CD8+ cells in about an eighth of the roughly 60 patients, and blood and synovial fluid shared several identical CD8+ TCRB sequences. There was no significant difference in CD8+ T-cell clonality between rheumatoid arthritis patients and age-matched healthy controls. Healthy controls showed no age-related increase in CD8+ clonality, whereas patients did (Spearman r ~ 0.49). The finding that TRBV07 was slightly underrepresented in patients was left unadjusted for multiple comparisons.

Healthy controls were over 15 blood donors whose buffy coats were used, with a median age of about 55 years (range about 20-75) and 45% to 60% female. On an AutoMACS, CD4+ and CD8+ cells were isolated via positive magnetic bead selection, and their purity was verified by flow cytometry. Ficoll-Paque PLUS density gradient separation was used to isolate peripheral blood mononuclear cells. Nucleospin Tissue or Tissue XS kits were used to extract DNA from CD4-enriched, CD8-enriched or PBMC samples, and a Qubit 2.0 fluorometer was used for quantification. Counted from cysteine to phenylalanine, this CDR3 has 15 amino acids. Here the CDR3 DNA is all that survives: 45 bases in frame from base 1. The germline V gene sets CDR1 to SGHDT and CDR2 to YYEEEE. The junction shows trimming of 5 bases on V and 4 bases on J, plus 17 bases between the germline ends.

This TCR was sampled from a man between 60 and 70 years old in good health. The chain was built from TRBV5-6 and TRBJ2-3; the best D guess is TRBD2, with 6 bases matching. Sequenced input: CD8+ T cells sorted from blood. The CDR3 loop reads CASSSARRGPDTQYF. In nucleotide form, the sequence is TGTGCCAGCAGTTCGGCCCGGCGGGGACCAGATACGCAGTATTTT.